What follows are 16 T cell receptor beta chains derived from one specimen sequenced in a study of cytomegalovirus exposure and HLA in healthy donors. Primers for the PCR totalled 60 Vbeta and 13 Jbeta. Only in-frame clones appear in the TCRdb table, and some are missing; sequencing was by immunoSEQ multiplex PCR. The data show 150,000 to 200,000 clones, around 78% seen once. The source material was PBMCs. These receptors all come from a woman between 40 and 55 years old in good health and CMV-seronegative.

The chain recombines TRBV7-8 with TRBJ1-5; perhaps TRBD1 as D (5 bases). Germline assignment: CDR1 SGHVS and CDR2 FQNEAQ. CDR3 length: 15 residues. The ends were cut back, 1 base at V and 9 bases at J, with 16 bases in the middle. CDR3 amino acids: CASSLGDSAGMPQHF. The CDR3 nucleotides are TGTGCCAGCAGCTTAGGCGACAGCGCAGGGATGCCCCAGCATTTT.

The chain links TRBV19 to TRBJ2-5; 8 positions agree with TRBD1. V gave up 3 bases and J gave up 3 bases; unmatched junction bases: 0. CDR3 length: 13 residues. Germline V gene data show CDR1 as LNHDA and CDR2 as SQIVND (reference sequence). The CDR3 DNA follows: TGTGCCAGTAGTATGGACAGGGAAGAGACCCAGTACTTC. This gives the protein CASSMDREETQYF.

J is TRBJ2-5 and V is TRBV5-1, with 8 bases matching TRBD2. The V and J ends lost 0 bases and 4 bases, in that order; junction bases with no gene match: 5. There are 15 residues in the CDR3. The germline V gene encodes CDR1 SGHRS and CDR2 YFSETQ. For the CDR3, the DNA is TGCGCCAGCAGCTTGGCCGCGCTAGCGGGAGAGACCCAGTACTTC. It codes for CASSLAALAGETQYF.

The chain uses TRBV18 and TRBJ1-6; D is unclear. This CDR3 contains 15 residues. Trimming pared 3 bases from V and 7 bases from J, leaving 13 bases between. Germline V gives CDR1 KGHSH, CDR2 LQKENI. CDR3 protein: CASSPGTVPNSPLHF. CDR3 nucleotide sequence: TGTGCCAGCTCACCGGGTACAGTCCCGAATTCACCCCTCCACTTT. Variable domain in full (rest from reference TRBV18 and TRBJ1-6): NAGVMQNPRHLVRRRGQEARLRCSPMKGHSHVYWYRQLPEEGLKFMVYLQKENIIDESGMPKERFSAEFPKEGPSILRIQQVVRGDSAAYFCASSPGTVPNSPLHFGNGTRLTVT.

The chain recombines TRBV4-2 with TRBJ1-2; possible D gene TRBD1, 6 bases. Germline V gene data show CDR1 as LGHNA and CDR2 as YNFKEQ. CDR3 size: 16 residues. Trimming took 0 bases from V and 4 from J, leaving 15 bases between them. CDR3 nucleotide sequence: TGTGCCAGCAGCCAAGATTCGGGACACAGCCTCTATGGCTACACCTTC. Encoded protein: CASSQDSGHSLYGYTF.

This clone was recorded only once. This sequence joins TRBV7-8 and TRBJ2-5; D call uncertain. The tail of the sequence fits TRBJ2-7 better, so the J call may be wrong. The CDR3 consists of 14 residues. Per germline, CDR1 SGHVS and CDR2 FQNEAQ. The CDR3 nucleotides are TGTGCCAGCAGCCAGACGTACAGAACCTACGAGCAGTACTTC. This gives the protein CASSQTYRTYEQYF.

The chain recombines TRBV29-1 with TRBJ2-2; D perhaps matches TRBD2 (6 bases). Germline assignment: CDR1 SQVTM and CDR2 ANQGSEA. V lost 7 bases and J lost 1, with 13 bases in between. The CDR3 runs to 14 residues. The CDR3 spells CSGALGGNTGELFF. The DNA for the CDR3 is TGCAGCGGGGCTTTGGGGGGGAACACCGGGGAGCTGTTTTTT.

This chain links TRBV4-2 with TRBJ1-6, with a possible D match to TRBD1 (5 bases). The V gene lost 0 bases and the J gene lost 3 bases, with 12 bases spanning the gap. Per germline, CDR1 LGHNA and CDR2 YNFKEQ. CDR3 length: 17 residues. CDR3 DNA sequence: TGTGCCAGCAGCCAAGAACATGCAAGGGGCTATAATTCACCCCTCCACTTT. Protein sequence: CASSQEHARGYNSPLHF.

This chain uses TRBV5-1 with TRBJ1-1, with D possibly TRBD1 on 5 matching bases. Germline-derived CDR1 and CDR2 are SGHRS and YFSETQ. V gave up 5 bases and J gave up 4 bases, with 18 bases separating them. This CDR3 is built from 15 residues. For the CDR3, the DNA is TGCGCCAGCAGTCCTTCCTCAGGGTCGGGCACTGAAGCTTTCTTT. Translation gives CASSPSSGSGTEAFF. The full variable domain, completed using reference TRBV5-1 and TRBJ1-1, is KAGVTQTPRYLIKTRGQQVTLSCSPISGHRSVSWYQQTPGQGLQFLFEYFSETQRNKGNFPGRFSGRQFSNSRSEMNVSTLELGDSALYLCASSPSSGSGTEAFFGQGTRLTVV.

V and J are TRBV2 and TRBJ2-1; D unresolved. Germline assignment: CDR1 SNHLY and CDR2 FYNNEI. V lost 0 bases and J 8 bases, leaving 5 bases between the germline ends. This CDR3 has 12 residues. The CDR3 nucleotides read TGTGCCAGCAGTGAAGCGACTCATGAGCAGTTCTTC. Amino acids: CASSEATHEQFF.

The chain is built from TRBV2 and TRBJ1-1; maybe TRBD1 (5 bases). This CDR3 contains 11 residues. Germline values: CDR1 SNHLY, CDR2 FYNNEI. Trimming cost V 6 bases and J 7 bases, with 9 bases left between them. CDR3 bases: TGTGCCAGCAGCTTGGGGCTTGAAGCTTTCTTT. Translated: CASSLGLEAFF.

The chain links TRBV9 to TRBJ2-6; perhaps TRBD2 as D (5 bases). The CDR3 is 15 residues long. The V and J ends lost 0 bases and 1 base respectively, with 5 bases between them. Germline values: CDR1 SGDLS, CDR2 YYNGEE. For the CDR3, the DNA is TGTGCCAGCAGCGTAGGAGGGTCTGGGGCCAACGTCCTGACTTTC. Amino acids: CASSVGGSGANVLTF.

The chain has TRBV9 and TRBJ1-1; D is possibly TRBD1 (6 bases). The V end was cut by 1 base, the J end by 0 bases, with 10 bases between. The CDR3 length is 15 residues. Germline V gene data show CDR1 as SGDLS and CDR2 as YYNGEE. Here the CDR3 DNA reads TGTGCCAGCAGCGTAAATAACAGGGTGAACACTGAAGCTTTCTTT. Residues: CASSVNNRVNTEAFF.

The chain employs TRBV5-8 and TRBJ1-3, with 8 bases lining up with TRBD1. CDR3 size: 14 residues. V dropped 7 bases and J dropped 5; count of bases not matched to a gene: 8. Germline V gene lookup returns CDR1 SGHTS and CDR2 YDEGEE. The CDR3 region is CASAETGARNTIYF. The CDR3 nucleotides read TGTGCCAGCGCGGAGACAGGGGCGAGAAACACCATATATTTT.

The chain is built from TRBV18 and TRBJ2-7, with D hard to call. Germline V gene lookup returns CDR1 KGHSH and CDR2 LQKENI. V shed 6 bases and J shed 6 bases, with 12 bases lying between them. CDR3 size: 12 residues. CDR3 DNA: TGTGCCAGCTCTCTTCGGGTGGGCGAGCAGTACTTC. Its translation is CASSLRVGEQYF.

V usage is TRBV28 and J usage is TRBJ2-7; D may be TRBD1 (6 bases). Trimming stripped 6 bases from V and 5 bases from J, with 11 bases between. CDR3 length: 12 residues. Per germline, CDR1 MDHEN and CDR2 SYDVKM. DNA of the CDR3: TGTGCCAGCAGGGGGGCGTTCCACGAGCAGTACTTC. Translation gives CASRGAFHEQYF.